These 7 T cell receptor beta chains share one sample of origin, sequenced in a study of T-cell reconstitution after alpha-beta-depleted transplantation in children. It was with unique molecular identifiers that the TCRbeta library was prepared. TCRdb recomputed calls from the PCR reads with MiXCR, one row per CDR3 protein. Of about a million distinct CDR3 sequences listed, about 29% are singletons. The specimen comprised PBMCs, mostly from graft donor cells, sampled 360 days after TCRalphabeta/CD19-depleted stem cell transplant. The origin of the receptors is a boy younger than two who had a stem cell transplant for SCID, so the T cells may come from the graft donor.

The sample holds one count of this clonotype. The chain employs TRBV12-3 or TRBV12-4 and TRBJ2-1; TRBD2 agrees at 7 bases. CDR3 length: 14 residues. Losses at the gene ends were 1 base for V and 9 bases for J; bases not matched to a gene: 6. The CDR3 region has the DNA TGTGCCAGCAGTTTAGGGGTGCGGGGGTTTGAGCAGTTCTTC. It codes for CASSLGVRGFEQFF.

This clonotype was counted a few times. V is TRBV20-1 and J is TRBJ2-7; D gene ambiguous. Germline-derived CDR1 and CDR2 are DFQATT and SNEGSKA (reference sequence). The CDR3 covers 15 residues. Between the trimmed V and J ends, which lost 0 bases and 7 bases, there was a span of 19 bases. The CDR3 loop reads CSARDTVARAKEQYF. CDR3 coding DNA: TGCAGTGCTAGAGATACAGTCGCTCGGGCCAAGGAGCAGTACTTC.

The V gene is TRBV11-3, the J gene TRBJ2-2; 7 bases line up with TRBD2. Germline V gene lookup returns CDR1 SGHNT and CDR2 YENEEA. V dropped 5 bases and J dropped 4; count of bases not matched to a gene: 7. The CDR3 extends over 15 amino acids. CDR3 bases: TGTGCCAGCAGCCAAGGACTAGTCGCCACCGGGGAGCTGTTTTTT. Translating it yields CASSQGLVATGELFF.

The CDR3 nucleotides are TGCGCCAGCAGCCAAGGAGGGACAGGGGCGGAATATGGCTACACCTTC. Translating it yields CASSQGGTGAEYGYTF. This chain joins TRBV4-1 and TRBJ1-2; the match to TRBD1 covers 10 bases. The J segment lost 5 bases and the V segment lost 1 base, leaving 7 bases of the junction unmatched. Germline V gives CDR1 MGHRA, CDR2 YSYEKL. CDR3 length equals 16 residues.

The rearrangement links TRBV4-1 to TRBJ2-7; maybe TRBD2 (6 bases). The CDR3 covers 18 residues. Trimming stripped 0 bases from V and 3 bases from J, with 21 bases between. CDR1 is MGHRA, CDR2 YSYEKL, per germline. The CDR3 DNA follows: TGCGCCAGCAGCCAAGATTACCTGACCCTAGCGCCCCACTACGAGCAGTACTTC. This gives the protein CASSQDYLTLAPHYEQYF.

This clonotype showed up just a few times. The rearrangement uses TRBV12-3 or TRBV12-4 and TRBJ1-2; D gene unclear. CDR3 length equals 9 residues. V was clipped by 7 bases and J by 8 bases, with 5 bases between them. The CDR3 nucleotides read TGTGCCAGCAAGCGAGGCTACACCTTC. Protein product: CASKRGYTF.

The rearrangement joins TRBV4-1 to TRBJ2-1, with D possibly matching TRBD2 (6 bases). CDR1 is MGHRA and CDR2 is YSYEKL in the germline V gene. The CDR3 contains 17 residues. Trimming took 0 bases from V and 3 from J, leaving 15 bases between them. Here the CDR3 DNA reads TGCGCCAGCAGCCAAGATAGTACGGCGGGGAGCTACAATGAGCAGTTCTTC. Translation gives CASSQDSTAGSYNEQFF.